The 3 T cell receptor beta chains below all came from one sample that was sequenced in a study of post-analysis software for immune sequencing data. Libraries were made from TCR beta cDNA, and they carried unique molecular identifiers. Each CDR3 protein is one row after TCRdb ran MiXCR on the PCR reads. Of about 200,000 distinct CDR3 sequences listed, about 30% were seen once; the top ten hold approximately 3.6%. Antigens of these TCRs are unknown. Regarding the study as a whole: The study found TRBV5-6, TRBV5-1 and TRBV20-1 among about five TRBV segments more frequent in patients than controls.

Source material: blood. These receptors all stem from a girl younger than 18 with multiple sclerosis.

At least ten counts were recorded for this clonotype. This chain links TRBV20-1 with TRBJ2-7, with 8 bases aligning to TRBD1. Trimming cost V 1 base and J 2 bases; bases outside gene matches: 4. The CDR3 totals 14 residues. The V gene's germline CDR1 is DFQATT and CDR2 SNEGSKA (reference sequence). The CDR3 is CSARVPGGTYEQYF. DNA of the CDR3: TGCAGTGCTAGAGTTCCAGGGGGCACCTACGAGCAGTACTTC.

The chain joins TRBV7-9 to TRBJ1-2; D perhaps matches TRBD1 (5 bases). CDR1 and CDR2 from the germline V gene are SEHNR and FQNEAQ (reference sequence). The CDR3 covers 14 residues. Trimming removed 5 bases from V and 6 bases from J, with 16 bases in between. CDR3 sequence (DNA): TGTGCCAGCAGCCCGAAAGGGACGTCGGATGGCTACACCTTC. It encodes CASSPKGTSDGYTF.

This clonotype has more than one count but fewer than ten. Here the CDR3 reads CASSPGLAGLTDEQYF. CDR3 nucleotides: TGTGCCAGCAGCCCCGGACTAGCGGGTTTGACAGACGAGCAGTACTTC. V usage is TRBV6-5 and J usage is TRBJ2-7; 11 nucleotides match TRBD2. Unmatched junction bases numbered 12, after V lost 6 bases and J lost 5 bases. Germline V CDR1 and CDR2: MNHEY, SVGAGI. The CDR3 totals 16 residues.